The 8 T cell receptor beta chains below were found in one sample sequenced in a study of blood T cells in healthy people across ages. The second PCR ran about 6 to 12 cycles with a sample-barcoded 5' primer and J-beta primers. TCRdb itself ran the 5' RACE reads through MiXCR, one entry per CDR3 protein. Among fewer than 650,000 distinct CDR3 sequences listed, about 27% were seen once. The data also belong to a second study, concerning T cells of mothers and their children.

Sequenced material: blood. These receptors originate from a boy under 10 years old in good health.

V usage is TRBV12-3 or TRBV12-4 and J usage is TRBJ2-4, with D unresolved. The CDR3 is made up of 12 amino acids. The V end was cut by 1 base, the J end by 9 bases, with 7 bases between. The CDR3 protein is CASSLGEFIQYF. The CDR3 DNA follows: TGTGCCAGCAGTTTAGGGGAATTCATTCAGTACTTC.

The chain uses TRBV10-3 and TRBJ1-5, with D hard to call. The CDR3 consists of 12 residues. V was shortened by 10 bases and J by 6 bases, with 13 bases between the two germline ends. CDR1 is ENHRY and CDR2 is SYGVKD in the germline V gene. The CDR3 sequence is CATRETGQPQHF. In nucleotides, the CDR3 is TGTGCCACTAGGGAAACGGGTCAGCCCCAGCATTTT.

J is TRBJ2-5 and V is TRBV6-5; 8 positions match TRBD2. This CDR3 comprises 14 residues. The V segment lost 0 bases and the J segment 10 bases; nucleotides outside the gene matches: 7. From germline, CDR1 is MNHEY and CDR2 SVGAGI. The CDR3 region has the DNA TGTGCCAGCAGTTACTCGCGGGGGGAAGAGGTCCAGTACTTC. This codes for CASSYSRGEEVQYF.

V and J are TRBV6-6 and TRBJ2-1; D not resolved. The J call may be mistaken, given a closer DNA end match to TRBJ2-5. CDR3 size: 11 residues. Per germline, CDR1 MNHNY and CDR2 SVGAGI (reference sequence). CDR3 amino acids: CASTFGETQYF. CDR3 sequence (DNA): TGTGCCAGCACCTTTGGGGAGACCCAGTACTTC.

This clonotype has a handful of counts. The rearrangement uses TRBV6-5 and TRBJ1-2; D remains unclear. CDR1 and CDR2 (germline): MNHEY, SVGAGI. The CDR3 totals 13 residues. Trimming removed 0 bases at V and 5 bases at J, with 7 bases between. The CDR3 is CASSYSRDYGYTF. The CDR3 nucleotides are TGTGCCAGCAGTTACTCTCGGGATTATGGCTACACCTTC.

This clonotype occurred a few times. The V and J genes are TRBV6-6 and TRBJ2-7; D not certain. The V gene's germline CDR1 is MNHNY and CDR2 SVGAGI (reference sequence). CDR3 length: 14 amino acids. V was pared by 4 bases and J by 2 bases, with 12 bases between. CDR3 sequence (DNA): TGTGCCAGCAGTTTTCCGAGCGAAACCTACGAGCAGTACTTC. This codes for CASSFPSETYEQYF.

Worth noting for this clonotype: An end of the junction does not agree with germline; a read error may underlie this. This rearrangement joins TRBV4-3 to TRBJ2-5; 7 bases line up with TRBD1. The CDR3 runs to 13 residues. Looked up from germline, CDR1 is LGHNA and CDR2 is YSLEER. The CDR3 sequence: CASSQDWQGEQCF. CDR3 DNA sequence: TGCGCCAGCAGCCAAGATTGGCAGGGGGAGCAGTGCTTC.

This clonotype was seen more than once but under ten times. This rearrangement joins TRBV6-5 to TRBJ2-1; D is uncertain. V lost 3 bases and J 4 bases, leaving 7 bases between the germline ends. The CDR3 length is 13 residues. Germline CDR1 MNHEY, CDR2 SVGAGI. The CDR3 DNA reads TGTGCCAGCAGTTATGGAAGGTACAATGAGCAGTTCTTC. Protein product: CASSYGRYNEQFF.